Detailed here is one TCR beta chain. Trimming cost V 3 bases and J 5 bases, with 11 bases left between them. CDR1 SGHTA and CDR2 FQGNSA come from the germline V gene. CDR3 length: 13 residues. In the original workflow: Amplifying reference gene primers gave estimates of nucleated cell counts. Measured with immunoSEQ multiplex PCR; TCRdb has only the in-frame clones, and not every one. V and J calls and clone size are those listed in that table; D and trimming were worked out from the DNA. In the table there are about 260,000 clones, approximately 86% of which are singletons. This sample is drawn from a study of blood T cell repertoires in COVID-19. Whole-study context: Acute and convalescent COVID-19 samples came from the United States, Italy and Spain.

The sample consisted of peripheral blood. The source is a man between 40 and 49 years old with active or convalescent COVID-19. The rearrangement joins TRBV7-2 to TRBJ2-7; D is possibly TRBD2 (6 bases). The CDR3, as DNA: TGTGCCAGCAGCTTGGGCGGGGAAAACGAGCAGTACTTC. Translation gives CASSLGGENEQYF.